This T cell receptor beta chain was captured by sequencing in a study of CD8+ T cells in alopecia areata. General observations from the study: More clonal than normal scalp was lesional scalp, particularly alopecia totalis/universalis. Between patients, shared TCR sequences were less clear than in mice. This was possibly due in part to HLA diversity in the patient population.

Regarding this clone: The antigen is not known.

CDR1 is SGHRS, CDR2 YFSETQ, per germline. This CDR3 comprises 16 residues. V was trimmed by 0 bases and J by 4 bases, leaving 16 bases between them. Following RNA extraction, reverse transcription yielded cDNA that acted as the sequencing template. Sequencing used immunoSEQ multiplex PCR; TCRdb keeps in-frame clones, though not all of them. The sample carries around 19,000 clones, roughly 60% recorded once. In the case of 5 or 6 patients, the CD4+ cells were sorted into CD25+CD127- cells. Peripheral blood, together with lesional scalp punch biopsies, was collected from alopecia areata patients. Isolation of CD4+ and CD8+ T cells from PBMCs was achieved by sorting.

The V and J genes are TRBV5-1 and TRBJ1-2, with a tentative D call TRBD1 (5 bases). Sequencing input: CD4+ Tregs sorted from blood. The source is a human donor with alopecia areata. CDR3 region: CASSLEGRQGAYGYTF. The CDR3 DNA reads as TGCGCCAGCAGCTTGGAAGGTCGGCAGGGTGCCTATGGCTACACCTTC.